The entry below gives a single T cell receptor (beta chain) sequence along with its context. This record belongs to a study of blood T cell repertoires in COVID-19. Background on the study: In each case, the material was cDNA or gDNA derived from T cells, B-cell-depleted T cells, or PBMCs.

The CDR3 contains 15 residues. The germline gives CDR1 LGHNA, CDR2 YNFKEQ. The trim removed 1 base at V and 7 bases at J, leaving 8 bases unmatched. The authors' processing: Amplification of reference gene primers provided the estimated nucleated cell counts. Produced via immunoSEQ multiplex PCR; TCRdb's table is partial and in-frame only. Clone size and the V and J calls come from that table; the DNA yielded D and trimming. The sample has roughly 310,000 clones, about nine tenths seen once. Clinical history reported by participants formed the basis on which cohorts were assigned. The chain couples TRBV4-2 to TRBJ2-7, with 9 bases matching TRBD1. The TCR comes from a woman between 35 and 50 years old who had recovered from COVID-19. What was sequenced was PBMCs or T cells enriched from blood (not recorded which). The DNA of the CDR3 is TGTGCCAGCAGCCAAGGACCGGGACAGGGACGAGAGCAGTACTTC. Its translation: CASSQGPGQGREQYF.